This is a list of T cell receptor beta chains from one sample in a study of response to subunit inactivated influenza vaccine. MiXCR, run by TCRdb on the RT-PCR reads, gives a single entry per CDR3 protein. Of around 480,000 distinct CDR3 sequences listed, approximately 11% are singletons. The starting material was PBMCs from blood, obtained more than 35 days after vaccination. These receptors were taken from a man aged 50 or older who received an inactivated influenza vaccine. CDR3s leave out the opening cysteine and the closing phenylalanine or tryptophan.

TRBJ2-6 | TRBV2 | ASSGRQPGANVLT
TRBJ2-3 | TRBV11-3 | ASSSTPWSSGRGGGTDTQY
TRBJ2-7 | TRBV6-2/TRBV6-3 | ASSWVADYEQY
TRBJ2-1 | TRBV6-1 | ASSRLAGRSYNEQF
TRBJ2-1 | TRBV24-1 | ATSDITGTSSFEQF
TRBJ2-3 | TRBV12-3/TRBV12-4 | ASSGTGEGSTDTQY
TRBJ1-6 | TRBV4-1 | ASSQGTHGSPLH
TRBJ2-5 | TRBV3-1 | ASSQVHETQY
TRBJ2-7 | TRBV6-5 | ASSYPGDRGLGSYEQY
TRBJ2-7 | TRBV7-9 | ASSPTIGQDSYEQY
TRBJ2-1 | TRBV15 | ATSRDFAGGPYNEQF
TRBJ1-5 | TRBV7-9 | ASSLDSYQPQH
TRBJ2-1 | TRBV5-5 | ASSLMGITGGNEQF
TRBJ2-7 | TRBV6-5 | ASSYGGAYYEQY
TRBJ2-5 | TRBV11-2 | ASSSLGQHQETQY
TRBJ2-2 | TRBV4-2 | ASSQARGQGFGELF
TRBJ2-7 | TRBV29-1 | SVALWTPLSEQY
TRBJ2-3 | TRBV20-1 | SAPGTSFPPSTDTQY
TRBJ1-6 | TRBV5-1 | ASSWETGANSPLH
TRBJ2-2 | TRBV7-2 | ASSRTGPNTGELF
TRBJ1-5 | TRBV9 | ASSVSGQINQPQH
TRBJ2-5 | TRBV20-1 | SAHAVGETQY
TRBJ2-2 | TRBV29-1 | SVLLFTMPNTGELF
TRBJ2-3 | TRBV20-1 | SASTSGANTDTQY
TRBJ2-7 | TRBV4-1 | ASSQDNRGRYEQY
TRBJ2-3 | TRBV5-1 | ASSFNSASTDTQY
TRBJ2-7 | TRBV4-2 | ASSQDALVYEQY
TRBJ2-3 | TRBV12-3/TRBV12-4 | ASSLDGLTDTQY
TRBJ2-3 | TRBV7-3 | ASSLTGRIAGEFAYTQY
TRBJ1-5 | TRBV3-1 | ASSHGQGRNQPQH
TRBJ2-1 | TRBV11-1 | ASSRLGSRTSGDPNEQF
TRBJ2-6 | TRBV9 | ASSPRGTAGSGANVLT
TRBJ2-5 | TRBV7-8 | ASSTGVLETQY
TRBJ1-2 | TRBV7-2 | ASSYETGFNGYT
TRBJ2-2 | TRBV29-1 | SVEEGYDTGELF
TRBJ2-2 | TRBV5-1 | ASSLEGLAGSGELF
TRBJ2-1 | TRBV6-1 | ASSEGARIEQF
TRBJ2-5 | TRBV4-2 | ASSLQGDGETQY
TRBJ2-4 | TRBV20-1 | SAVTWDRGVNIQY
TRBJ1-5 | TRBV12-3/TRBV12-4 | ASNIQGAGQPQH
TRBJ1-2 | TRBV6-1 | ASTPTGGFYGYT
TRBJ2-7 | TRBV10-3 | AITGQGGEQY
TRBJ1-5 | TRBV18 | ASSSGTGDLQPQH
TRBJ2-7 | TRBV20-1 | SARDISYEQY
TRBJ2-3 | TRBV11-2 | ASSDYRVGDTQY
TRBJ2-7 | TRBV20-1 | SARYGASEQY
TRBJ2-1 | TRBV11-2 | ASSIGTEQF
TRBJ2-2 | TRBV28 | ASSLHRGAVELF
TRBJ2-3 | TRBV29-1 | TESADTQY
TRBJ1-1 | TRBV7-8 | ASSLLQFGQTNTEAF
TRBJ2-1 | TRBV2 | ASSPGTGRWNEQF
TRBJ2-1 | TRBV29-1 | SGKLAGSYNEQF
TRBJ1-2 | TRBV6-5 | ASSYSNQGDGYT
TRBJ2-3 | TRBV20-1 | SARVGGVTDTQY
TRBJ2-7 | TRBV29-1 | SVEDPFGYEQY